The 4 T cell receptor beta chains below all came from one sample that was sequenced in a study of blood T cell repertoires in COVID-19. Only in-frame clones appear in the TCRdb table, and some are missing; sequencing was by immunoSEQ multiplex PCR. This sample has 150,000 to 190,000 clones; about 81% occur once, and the top ten carry around 7.8%. The specimen sequenced was PBMCs or T cells enriched from blood (not recorded which). These receptors all come from a man aged 50 or older who had recovered from COVID-19.

This sequence joins TRBV2 and TRBJ2-5; D is ambiguous. In germline, CDR1 is SNHLY, CDR2 FYNNEI. The CDR3 contains 14 residues. The V end lost 7 bases, the J end lost 2 bases, and 14 bases lay between the germline ends. The CDR3 coding sequence is TGTGCCAGCATGGAGAGGAGAGCTCAAGAGACCCAGTACTTC. It is translated as CASMERRAQETQYF.

The rearrangement joins TRBV2 to TRBJ1-2, with a weak D call TRBD1 (5 bases). Trimming stripped 6 bases from V and 0 bases from J, with 5 bases between. This CDR3 comprises 12 residues. Per germline, CDR1 SNHLY and CDR2 FYNNEI. CDR3 protein: CASRQANYGYTF. The DNA for the CDR3 is TGTGCCAGCAGACAGGCTAACTATGGCTACACCTTC.

The chain uses TRBV18 and TRBJ1-2, with a possible D match to TRBD1 (6 bases). V was clipped by 3 bases and J by 4 bases, with 9 bases between them. The CDR3 has 13 amino acids. The germline CDR1 and CDR2 sequences are KGHSH and LQKENI. This CDR3 is CASSPDRIYGYTF. Written as DNA, the CDR3 is TGTGCCAGCTCACCCGACAGGATCTATGGCTACACCTTC.

The chain is built from TRBV20-1 and TRBJ1-5; 10 nucleotides match TRBD1. Germline V gene data show CDR1 as DFQATT and CDR2 as SNEGSKA (reference sequence). This CDR3 has 16 residues. Unmatched junction bases numbered 8, after V lost 3 bases and J lost 3 bases. The DNA for the CDR3 is TGCAGTGCTAGTTCTTGGGACAGGGGATCCAATCAGCCCCAGCATTTT. Protein sequence: CSASSWDRGSNQPQHF.